The 21 T cell receptor beta chains given below trace back to one sample, sequenced in a study of blood T cell repertoires in COVID-19 (TCRdb year 2020). The library was made by the immunoSEQ multiplex PCR assay. The table comes from immuneACCESS by way of TCRdb, which keeps in-frame sequences with V and J called. Part of the clones is missing from these tables; in studies checked, under half for an unresolved V gene and the rest for unknown reasons. Across this sample there are 250,000 to 300,000 clones, with approximately 88% seen only once. The ten largest make up 0.75% to 1% of the sample. The sequencing sample was made of PBMCs or T cells enriched from blood (not recorded which). These receptors originate from a woman in her 30s who had recovered from COVID-19.

The V gene is TRBV5-4, the J gene TRBJ2-1, with 10 bases lining up with TRBD2. The CDR3 is 13 amino acids. The V gene's germline CDR1 is SGHNT and CDR2 YYREEE (reference sequence). J was trimmed by 8 bases and V by 5 bases; bases with no gene match: 4. The CDR3 DNA reads TGTGCCAGCAGACCCGGGACTAGCGATGAGCAGTTCTTC. Translation: CASRPGTSDEQFF.

The chain links TRBV30 to TRBJ2-5; maybe TRBD1 (6 bases). Per germline, CDR1 GTSNPN and CDR2 SVGIG (reference sequence). Trimming shortened V by 3 bases and J by 5 bases, and 25 bases separated the two germline ends. The CDR3 covers 17 residues. CDR3 amino acids: CAWSELGGAPLGETQYF. The CDR3 DNA is TGTGCCTGGAGCGAGTTAGGGGGAGCCCCATTAGGGGAGACCCAGTACTTC.

The CDR3, as DNA: TGTGCCCCACAGGGAGATAGCGGGGGCCTATGGGTCCATGAGCAGTTCTTC. Protein sequence: CAPQGDSGGLWVHEQFF. This rearrangement joins TRBV3-1 (or the pseudogene TRBV3-2) to TRBJ2-1; 9 nucleotides match TRBD2. The CDR3 is made up of 17 amino acids. J lost 8 bases, V lost 11 bases, and 22 bases had no gene match. CDR1 is LGHDT, CDR2 YNNKEL, per germline (reference sequence).

The chain uses TRBV5-5 and TRBJ2-3; the match to TRBD2 covers 7 bases. Germline CDR1 SGHKS, CDR2 YYEKEE (reference sequence). The junction had 5 bases not matched to a gene; V was cut back by 4 bases and J by 0 bases. The CDR3 is made up of 15 amino acids. Written as DNA, the CDR3 is TGTGCCAGCAGCCATTATAGCGGGAGCACAGATACGCAGTATTTT. It codes for CASSHYSGSTDTQYF. Full variable domain (missing parts from reference TRBV5-5 and TRBJ2-3): DAGVTQSPTHLIKTRGQQVTLRCSPISGHKSVSWYQQVLGQGPQFIFQYYEKEERGRGNFPDRFSARQFPNYSSELNVNALLLGDSALYLCASSHYSGSTDTQYFGPGTRLTVL.

This rearrangement joins TRBV6-5 to TRBJ1-4; 7 nucleotides line up with TRBD1. This CDR3 spans 16 amino acids. V trimming: 4 bases; J trimming: 4 bases; junction bases outside the gene matches: 9. The germline gives CDR1 MNHEY, CDR2 SVGAGI. CDR3 sequence (DNA): TGTGCCAGCAGTTTCCATAAGGGACAGTATAATGAAAAACTGTTTTTT. Translation: CASSFHKGQYNEKLFF.

The chain carries TRBV4-1 and TRBJ1-6; D remains ambiguous. The germline V gene encodes CDR1 MGHRA and CDR2 YSYEKL. CDR3 size: 17 residues. Deletions cut 4 bases from V and 6 bases from J, with 19 bases between. CDR3 protein: CASSPRGPDSSNSPLHF. The CDR3, as DNA: TGCGCCAGCAGCCCCCGCGGCCCGGATAGCTCTAATTCACCCCTCCACTTT.

V usage is TRBV27 and J usage is TRBJ2-7; tentative D call: TRBD1 (6 bases). Germline lookup yields CDR1 MNHEY and CDR2 SMNVEV (reference sequence). V was trimmed by 9 bases and J by 0 bases, leaving 12 bases between them. The CDR3 consists of 13 residues. CDR3 amino acids: CASQPGDSYEQYF. CDR3 DNA sequence: TGTGCCAGTCAACCAGGGGACTCCTACGAGCAGTACTTC.

This chain joins TRBV7-9 and TRBJ2-7, with TRBD2 identical over 8 bases. The V and J ends lost 5 bases and 3 bases, in that order; junction bases with no gene match: 9. The CDR3 runs 15 residues. From germline, CDR1 is SEHNR and CDR2 FQNEAQ (reference sequence). CDR3 nucleotide sequence: TGTGCCAGCAGCCAAAGCGGGGGACCAAACTACGAGCAGTACTTC. Amino acid sequence: CASSQSGGPNYEQYF.

In DNA form, the CDR3 reads TGTGCCAGCAGCTCCCGGGACAGTAACTACGAGCAGTACTTC. Translated: CASSSRDSNYEQYF. The gene calls are TRBV7-9 and TRBJ2-7; 7 nucleotides agree with TRBD1. This CDR3 has 14 residues. The V gene's germline CDR1 is SEHNR and CDR2 FQNEAQ (reference sequence). V gave up 4 bases and J gave up 3 bases; unmatched junction bases: 6.

This clone was seen once. The V gene is TRBV7-9, the J gene TRBJ1-1; 7 nucleotides align to TRBD1. Unmatched junction bases numbered 7, after V lost 5 bases and J lost 4 bases. The CDR3 consists of 14 residues. Germline CDR1 and CDR2: SEHNR and FQNEAQ (reference sequence). The CDR3 nucleotides are TGTGCCAGCAGCGCGACAGGGTCCGTCACTGAAGCTTTCTTT. This codes for CASSATGSVTEAFF.

This clone was picked up one time. The V and J genes are TRBV29-1 and TRBJ2-1; 11 bases line up with TRBD1. The CDR3 is made up of 13 amino acids. The V gene end was trimmed by 4 bases and the J gene end by 9 bases; junction bases not matched to a gene: 5. Germline V gives CDR1 SQVTM, CDR2 ANQGSEA. In DNA form, the CDR3 reads TGCAGCGTTGGCCGGACAGGGGGCGGTGAGCAGTTCTTC. Translation gives CSVGRTGGGEQFF.

The J gene is TRBJ2-1, the V gene TRBV29-1; D uncertain. V lost 6 bases and J lost 1, with 16 bases in between. The CDR3 spans 15 residues. Germline V CDR1 and CDR2: SQVTM, ANQGSEA. CDR3 sequence: CSVDTLGPSYNEQFF. CDR3 DNA: TGCAGCGTAGATACTCTCGGTCCTTCCTACAATGAGCAGTTCTTC.

This chain joins TRBV20-1 and TRBJ2-3, with 12 bases matching TRBD2. The CDR3 is 17 residues long. In germline, CDR1 is DFQATT, CDR2 SNEGSKA (reference sequence). J gave up 2 bases and V 3 bases, and 9 bases lay outside the gene matches. This CDR3 is CSASAATSGRSTDTQYF. CDR3 DNA sequence: TGCAGTGCTAGTGCGGCCACTAGCGGGAGGTCCACAGATACGCAGTATTTT.

The V and J genes are TRBV27 and TRBJ2-5, with 7 bases aligning to TRBD1. The V and J ends lost 5 bases and 5 bases, in that order; junction bases with no gene match: 14. This CDR3 spans 16 amino acids. In germline, CDR1 is MNHEY, CDR2 SMNVEV (reference sequence). CDR3 in DNA: TGTGCCAGCAGTCCTTCCACAGGGGAGCTAGGGGAGACCCAGTACTTC. It yields the protein CASSPSTGELGETQYF.

The rearrangement links TRBV15 to TRBJ2-7; 8 bases match TRBD1. The CDR3 has 13 residues. After removal of 5 bases from V and 6 bases from J, the junction contained 6 bases not matched to a gene. CDR1 is LNHNV, CDR2 YYDKDF, per germline (reference sequence). The CDR3 region has the DNA TGTGCCACCAGCGCGGACAGGGCCGGCGAGCAGTACTTC. Translated, it gives CATSADRAGEQYF.

DNA for the CDR3: TGTGCCTGGAGTCTACCTCGGACAGGACGGGAGACCCAGTACTTC. Translation: CAWSLPRTGRETQYF. The chain links TRBV30 to TRBJ2-5; 7 nucleotides agree with TRBD1. V shed 2 bases, J shed 5 bases, and the junction held 11 bases outside the gene matches. CDR1 GTSNPN and CDR2 SVGIG come from the germline V gene (reference sequence). This CDR3 is built from 15 residues.

The V gene is TRBV21-1, the J gene TRBJ2-5; the D call TRBD1 from the table was never checked on the DNA. TRBV21-1 is flagged as a pseudogene. The length of the CDR3 is 18 residues. The CDR3 region has the DNA TGTGCCAGCAGCAAAAGGGGACAGGGAGGTGATAGCATAGAGACCCAGTACTTC. Translating gives CASSKRGQGGDSIETQYF.

CDR3 protein: CASSHLRPGMNTEAFF. The CDR3 DNA reads as TGTGCCAGCAGCCATCTTCGACCAGGGATGAACACTGAAGCTTTCTTT. The J gene is TRBJ1-1, the V gene TRBV4-2; perhaps TRBD1 as D (5 bases). The V gene lost 3 bases and the J gene lost 0 bases, with 14 bases spanning the gap. The CDR3 consists of 16 residues. In germline, CDR1 is LGHNA, CDR2 YNFKEQ.

V and J are TRBV7-8 and TRBJ1-5; perhaps TRBD1 as D (6 bases). V gave up 8 bases and J gave up 3 bases, with 17 bases separating them. Germline V CDR1 and CDR2: SGHVS, FQNEAQ. There are 15 residues in the CDR3. The CDR3 sequence: CASAGDRTVNQPQHF. Written as DNA, the CDR3 is TGTGCCAGCGCGGGAGATCGGACAGTCAATCAGCCCCAGCATTTT.

In this sample, this clone turned up once. The V and J genes are TRBV6-5 and TRBJ1-5; D ambiguous. CDR1 is MNHEY, CDR2 SVGAGI, per germline. The CDR3 has 16 amino acids. V was pared by 0 bases and J by 10 bases, with 19 bases between. CDR3 region: CASSYSMVFPANPQHF. The DNA of the CDR3 is TGTGCCAGCAGTTACTCTATGGTTTTCCCAGCGAATCCCCAGCATTTT.

The chain uses TRBV7-6 and TRBJ2-7, with D tentatively TRBD2 (5 bases). Germline assignment: CDR1 SGHVS and CDR2 FNYEAQ. The CDR3 has 15 amino acids. Trimming took off 5 bases at V and 2 bases at J, with 16 bases between the two ends. Here the CDR3 DNA reads TGTGCCAGCAGCCCAACTATGGACGGGGCCTACGAGCAGTACTTC. Translation gives CASSPTMDGAYEQYF. Combining the CDR3 with reference TRBV7-6 and TRBJ2-7 gives the whole variable domain GAGVSQSPRYKVTKRGQDVALRCDPISGHVSLYWYRQALGQGPEFLTYFNYEAQQDKSGLPNDRFSAERPEGSISTLTIQRTEQRDSAMYRCASSPTMDGAYEQYFGPGTRLTVT.